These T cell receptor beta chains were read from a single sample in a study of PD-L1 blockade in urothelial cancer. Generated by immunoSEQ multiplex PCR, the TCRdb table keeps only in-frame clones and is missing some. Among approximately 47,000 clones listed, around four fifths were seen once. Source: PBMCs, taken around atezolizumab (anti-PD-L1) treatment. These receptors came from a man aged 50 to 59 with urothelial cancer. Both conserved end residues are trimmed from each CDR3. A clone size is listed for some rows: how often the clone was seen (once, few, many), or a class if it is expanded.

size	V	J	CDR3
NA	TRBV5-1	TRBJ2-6	ASSSGQGVANVLT
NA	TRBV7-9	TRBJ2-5	ASSKGTGGRTETQY
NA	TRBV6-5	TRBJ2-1	ASSYSGAGANNEQF
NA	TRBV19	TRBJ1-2	ASSTLRMTGGYGYT
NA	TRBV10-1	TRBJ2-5	ASSGPRLAGGGETQY
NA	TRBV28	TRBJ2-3	ASRQDNTDTQY
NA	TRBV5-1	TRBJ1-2	ASSPGTASLNYGYT
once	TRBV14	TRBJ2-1	ASSFTGGRFDEQF
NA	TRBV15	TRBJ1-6	ATSIGREVNSPLH
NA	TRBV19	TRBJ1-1	ASSDRQIAEAF
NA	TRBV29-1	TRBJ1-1	SGGIQGNTEAF
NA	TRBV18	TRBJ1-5	ASSPLDGQRGNQPQH
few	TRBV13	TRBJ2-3	ASSSAGDGTDTQY
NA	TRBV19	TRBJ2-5	ASSIMGVTGQETQY
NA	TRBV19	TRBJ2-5	ASSMGPAPGEKTQY
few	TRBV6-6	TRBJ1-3	ASSLSSGNTIY
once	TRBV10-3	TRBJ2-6	AIRGDRGKGANVLT
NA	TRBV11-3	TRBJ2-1	ASSSPNRNEQF